The TCR beta chain under discussion was sequenced for a study of cytomegalovirus exposure and HLA in healthy donors. In the study overall: Some 85 million unique TCRs, all from HLA-typed donors, were included in an early release of the data.

About this clone itself: Antigen specificity is unknown.

PCR used 60 Vbeta primers and 13 Jbeta primers. Some clones are missing from TCRdb's copy, which holds only in-frame ones; the method was immunoSEQ multiplex PCR. The sample holds 150,000 or so clones, around four fifths seen once. Findings and limits, study-wide: In a later analysis, V- and J-gene trimming of beta chains associated with a DCLRE1C missense variant, replicated independently. A list of 164 TCR beta chains associated with cytomegalovirus was given. The majority of TCR sequences were rare, yet some public TCRs appeared in many donors.

Sequencing was performed on PBMCs. This sequence originates from a woman in her 30s in good health and CMV-seronegative.

CDR3 bases: TGTGCCAGCAGTTGGGGAGGTGGGGAGCAGTACTTC. It codes for CASSWGGGEQYF. V usage is TRBV6-5 and J usage is TRBJ2-7; D may be TRBD2 (6 bases). This CDR3 is built from 12 residues. The germline V and J ends were trimmed by 4 bases and 7 bases, with 11 bases remaining between them. Looked up from germline, CDR1 is MNHEY and CDR2 is SVGAGI.